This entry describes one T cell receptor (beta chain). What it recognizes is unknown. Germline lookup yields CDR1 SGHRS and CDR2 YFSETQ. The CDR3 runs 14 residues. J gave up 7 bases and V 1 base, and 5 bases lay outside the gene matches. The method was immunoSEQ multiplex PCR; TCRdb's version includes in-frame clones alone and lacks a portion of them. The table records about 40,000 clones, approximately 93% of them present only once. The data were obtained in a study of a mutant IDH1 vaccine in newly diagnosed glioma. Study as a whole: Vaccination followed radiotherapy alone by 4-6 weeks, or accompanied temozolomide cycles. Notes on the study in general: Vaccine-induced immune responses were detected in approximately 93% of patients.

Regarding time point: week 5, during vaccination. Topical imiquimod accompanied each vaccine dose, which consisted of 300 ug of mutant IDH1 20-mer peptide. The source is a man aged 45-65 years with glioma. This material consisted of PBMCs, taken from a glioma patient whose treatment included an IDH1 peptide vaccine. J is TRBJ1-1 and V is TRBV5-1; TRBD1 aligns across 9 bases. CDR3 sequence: CASSLYRGRSEAFF. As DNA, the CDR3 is TGCGCCAGCAGCTTGTACAGGGGGCGGAGTGAAGCTTTCTTT.